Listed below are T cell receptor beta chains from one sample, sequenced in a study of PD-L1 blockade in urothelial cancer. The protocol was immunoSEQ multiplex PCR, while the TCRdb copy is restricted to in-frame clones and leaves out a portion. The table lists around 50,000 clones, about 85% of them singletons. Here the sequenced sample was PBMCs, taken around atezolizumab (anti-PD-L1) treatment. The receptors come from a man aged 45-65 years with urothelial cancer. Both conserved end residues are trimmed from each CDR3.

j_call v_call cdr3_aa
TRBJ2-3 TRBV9 ASSGGLVGTDTQY
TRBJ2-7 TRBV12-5 ASGPTGQGHYEQY
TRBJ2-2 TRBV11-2 ASSSRLAQTGGELF
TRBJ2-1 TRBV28 ASYRTSGSRYNEQF
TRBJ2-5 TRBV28 ASSSPQGGQETQY
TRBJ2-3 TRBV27 ASRERGALTDTQY
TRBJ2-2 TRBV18 ASSPSAGITGELF
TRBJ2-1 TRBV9 ASSVAQGGSYNEQF
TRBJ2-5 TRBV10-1 ASSKTVQETQY
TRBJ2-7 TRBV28 ASSLLPTEQY
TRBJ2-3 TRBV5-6 ASSWGSGSTDTQY
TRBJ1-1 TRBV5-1 ASSYGGLSEAF
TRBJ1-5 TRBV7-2 ASSLPGSHNQPQH
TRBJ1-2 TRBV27 ASSPRQVSSFNYGYT
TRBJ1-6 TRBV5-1 ASSLGPPGQGNSPLH
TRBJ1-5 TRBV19 ASSALPSGGVDQPQH
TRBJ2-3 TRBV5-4 ASRRGGPTDTQY
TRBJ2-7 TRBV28 ASSLLAGGPSYEQY
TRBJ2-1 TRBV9 ASSVATSYNEQF
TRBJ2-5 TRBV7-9 ASSLGVQASREETQY
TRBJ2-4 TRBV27 ASSRTSGGIAKNIQY
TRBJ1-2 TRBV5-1 ASSLVGPQTGDGYT